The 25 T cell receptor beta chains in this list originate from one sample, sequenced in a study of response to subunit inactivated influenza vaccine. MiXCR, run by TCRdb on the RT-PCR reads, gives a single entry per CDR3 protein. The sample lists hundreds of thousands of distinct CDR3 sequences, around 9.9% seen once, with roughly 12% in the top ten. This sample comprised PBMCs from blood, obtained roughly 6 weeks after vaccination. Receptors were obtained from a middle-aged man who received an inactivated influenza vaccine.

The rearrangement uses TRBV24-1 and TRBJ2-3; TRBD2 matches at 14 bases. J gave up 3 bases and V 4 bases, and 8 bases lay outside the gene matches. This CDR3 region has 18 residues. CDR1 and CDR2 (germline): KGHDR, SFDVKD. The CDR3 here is CATSDPGLAGASTDTQYF. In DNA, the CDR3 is TGTGCCACCAGTGACCCGGGACTAGCGGGAGCTTCGACAGATACGCAGTATTTT.

CDR3 amino acids: CASSQVSRRGELFF. The CDR3 region has the DNA TGTGCCAGCAGCCAAGTCTCCAGACGCGGGGAGCTGTTTTTT. The V call is TRBV3-1, the J call TRBJ2-2; D is unclear. Germline-derived CDR1 and CDR2 are LGHDT and YNNKEL (reference sequence). This CDR3 region has 14 residues. Trimming removed 1 base at V and 7 bases at J, with 10 bases between. The full variable domain, with the rest looked up from reference TRBV3-1 and TRBJ2-2, is DTAVSQTPKYLVTQMGNDKSIKCEQNLGHDTMYWYKQDSKKFLKIMFSYNNKELIINETVPNRFSPKSPDKAHLNLHINSLELGDSAVYFCASSQVSRRGELFFGEGSRLTVL.

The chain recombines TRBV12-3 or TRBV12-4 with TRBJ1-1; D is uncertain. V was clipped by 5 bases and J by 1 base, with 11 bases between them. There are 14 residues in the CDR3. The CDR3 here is CASSTRRSNTEAFF. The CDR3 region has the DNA TGTGCCAGCAGTACAAGGCGGTCGAACACTGAAGCTTTCTTT.

DNA for the CDR3: TGCGCCAGCAGCTTTGCGGGGCCTCCCTACGAGCAGTACTTC. Residues: CASSFAGPPYEQYF. The chain has TRBV5-1 and TRBJ2-7; perhaps TRBD2 as D (6 bases). CDR1 is SGHRS, CDR2 YFSETQ, per germline. This CDR3 has 14 residues. V was pared by 2 bases and J by 2 bases, with 11 bases between.

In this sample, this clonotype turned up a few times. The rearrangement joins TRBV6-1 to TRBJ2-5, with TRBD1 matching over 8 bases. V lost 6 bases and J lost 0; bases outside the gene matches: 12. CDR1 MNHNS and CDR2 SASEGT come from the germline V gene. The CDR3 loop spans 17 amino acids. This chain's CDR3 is CASSQTWTGSYQETQYF. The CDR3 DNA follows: TGTGCCAGCAGCCAAACCTGGACAGGGAGCTACCAAGAGACCCAGTACTTC.

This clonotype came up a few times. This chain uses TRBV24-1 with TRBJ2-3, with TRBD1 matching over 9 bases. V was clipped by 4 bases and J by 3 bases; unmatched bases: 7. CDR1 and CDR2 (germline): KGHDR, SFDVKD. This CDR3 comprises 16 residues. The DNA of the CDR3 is TGTGCCACCAGTGACCCATCCGGGACAGGGACAGATACGCAGTATTTT. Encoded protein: CATSDPSGTGTDTQYF.

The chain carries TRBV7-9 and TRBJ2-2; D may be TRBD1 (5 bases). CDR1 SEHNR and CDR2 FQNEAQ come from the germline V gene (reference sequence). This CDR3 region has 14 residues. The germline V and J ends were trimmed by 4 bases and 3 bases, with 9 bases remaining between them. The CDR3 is CASSSTDYTGELFF. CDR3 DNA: TGTGCCAGCAGCTCGACAGATTACACCGGGGAGCTGTTTTTT.

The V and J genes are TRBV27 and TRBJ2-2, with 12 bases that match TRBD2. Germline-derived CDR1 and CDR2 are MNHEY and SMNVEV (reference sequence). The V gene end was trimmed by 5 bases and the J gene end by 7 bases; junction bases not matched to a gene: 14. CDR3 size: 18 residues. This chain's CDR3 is CASSTPWLAGGLNGELFF. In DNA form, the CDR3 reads TGTGCCAGCAGTACACCCTGGCTAGCGGGGGGGTTAAACGGGGAGCTGTTTTTT.

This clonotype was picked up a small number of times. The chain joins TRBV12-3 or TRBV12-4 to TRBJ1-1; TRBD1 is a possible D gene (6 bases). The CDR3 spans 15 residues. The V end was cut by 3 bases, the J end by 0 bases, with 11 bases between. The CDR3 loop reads CASSFGGRMNTEAFF. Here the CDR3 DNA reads TGTGCCAGCAGTTTCGGGGGGCGTATGAACACTGAAGCTTTCTTT.

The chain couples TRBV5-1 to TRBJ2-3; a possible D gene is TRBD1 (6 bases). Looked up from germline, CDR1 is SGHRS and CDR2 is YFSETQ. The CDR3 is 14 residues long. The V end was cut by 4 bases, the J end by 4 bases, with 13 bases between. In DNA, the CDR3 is TGCGCCAGCAGCGCCGACAGGCCGGCAGATACGCAGTATTTT. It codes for CASSADRPADTQYF.

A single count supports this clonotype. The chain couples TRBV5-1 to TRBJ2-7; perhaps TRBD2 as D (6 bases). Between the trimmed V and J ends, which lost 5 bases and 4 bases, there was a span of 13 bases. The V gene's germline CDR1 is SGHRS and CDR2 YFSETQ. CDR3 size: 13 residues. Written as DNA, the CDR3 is TGCGCCAGCAGTGCGGAGGGGAGGTACGAGCAGTACTTC. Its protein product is CASSAEGRYEQYF.

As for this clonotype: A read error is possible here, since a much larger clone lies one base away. CDR3 in amino acids: CSARGTDLNAEAFF. In DNA form, the CDR3 reads TGCAGTGCTAGAGGGACAGACTTGAACGCTGAAGCTTTCTTT. The chain employs TRBV20-1 and TRBJ1-1; D might be TRBD1 (6 bases). Germline CDR1 DFQATT, CDR2 SNEGSKA (reference sequence). CDR3 length: 14 residues.

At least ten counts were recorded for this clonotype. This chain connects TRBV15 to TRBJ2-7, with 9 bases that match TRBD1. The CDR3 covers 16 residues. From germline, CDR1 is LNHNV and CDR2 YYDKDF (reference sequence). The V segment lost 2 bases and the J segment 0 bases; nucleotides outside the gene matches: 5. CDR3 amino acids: CATSRPGTGSSYEQYF. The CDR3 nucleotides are TGTGCCACCAGCAGACCTGGGACAGGGAGCTCCTACGAGCAGTACTTC.

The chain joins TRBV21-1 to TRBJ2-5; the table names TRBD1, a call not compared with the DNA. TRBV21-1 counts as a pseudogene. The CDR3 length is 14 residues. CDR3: CATALSGAQETQYF. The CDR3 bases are TGTGCCACCGCCCTGTCCGGGGCCCAAGAGACCCAGTACTTC.

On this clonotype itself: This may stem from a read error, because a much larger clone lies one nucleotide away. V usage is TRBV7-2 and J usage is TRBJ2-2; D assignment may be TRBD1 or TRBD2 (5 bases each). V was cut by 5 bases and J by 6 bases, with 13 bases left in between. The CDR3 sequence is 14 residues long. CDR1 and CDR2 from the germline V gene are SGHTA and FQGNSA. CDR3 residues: CASSPGTYSGELFF. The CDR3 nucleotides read TGTGCCAGCAGCCCTGGGACCTACTCCGGGGAGCTGTTTTTT.

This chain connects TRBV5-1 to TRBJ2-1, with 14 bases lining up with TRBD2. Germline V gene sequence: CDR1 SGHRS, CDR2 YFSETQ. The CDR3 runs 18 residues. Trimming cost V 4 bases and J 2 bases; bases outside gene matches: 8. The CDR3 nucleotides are TGCGCCAGCAGCGCGGGACTAGCGGGAGAGAGAACCTACAATGAGCAGTTCTTC. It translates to CASSAGLAGERTYNEQFF.

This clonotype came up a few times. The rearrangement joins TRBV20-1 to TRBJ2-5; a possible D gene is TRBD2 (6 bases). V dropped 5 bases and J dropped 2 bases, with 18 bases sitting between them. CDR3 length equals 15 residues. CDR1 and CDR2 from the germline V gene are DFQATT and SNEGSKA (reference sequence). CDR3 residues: CSARARGGFQETQYF. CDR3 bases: TGCAGTGCTCGGGCGAGGGGAGGCTTTCAAGAGACCCAGTACTTC.

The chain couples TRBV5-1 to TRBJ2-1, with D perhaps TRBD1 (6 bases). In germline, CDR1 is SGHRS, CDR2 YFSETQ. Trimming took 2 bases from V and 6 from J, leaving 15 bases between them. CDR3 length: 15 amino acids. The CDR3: CASSLQGSRANEQFF. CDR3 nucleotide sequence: TGCGCCAGCAGCTTACAGGGTAGTAGAGCCAATGAGCAGTTCTTC. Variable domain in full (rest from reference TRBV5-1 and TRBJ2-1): KAGVTQTPRYLIKTRGQQVTLSCSPISGHRSVSWYQQTPGQGLQFLFEYFSETQRNKGNFPGRFSGRQFSNSRSEMNVSTLELGDSALYLCASSLQGSRANEQFFGPGTRLTVL.

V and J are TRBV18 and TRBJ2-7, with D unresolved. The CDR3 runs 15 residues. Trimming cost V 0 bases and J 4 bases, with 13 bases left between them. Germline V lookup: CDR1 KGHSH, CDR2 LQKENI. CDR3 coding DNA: TGTGCCAGCTCACCACCGGAATCCAGTATATACGAGCAGTACTTC. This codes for CASSPPESSIYEQYF.

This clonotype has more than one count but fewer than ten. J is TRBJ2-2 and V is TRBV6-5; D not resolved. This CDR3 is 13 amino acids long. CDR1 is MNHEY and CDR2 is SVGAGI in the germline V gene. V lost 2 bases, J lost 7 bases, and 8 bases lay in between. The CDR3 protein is CASSYAAVGELFF. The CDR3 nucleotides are TGTGCCAGCAGTTACGCGGCAGTCGGGGAGCTGTTTTTT.

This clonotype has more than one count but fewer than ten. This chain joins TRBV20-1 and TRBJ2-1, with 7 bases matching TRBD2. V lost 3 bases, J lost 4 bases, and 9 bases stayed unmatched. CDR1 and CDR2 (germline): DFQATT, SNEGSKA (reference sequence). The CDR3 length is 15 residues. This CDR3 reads CSARESGILYNEQFF. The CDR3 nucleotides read TGCAGTGCTAGGGAAAGCGGGATACTGTACAATGAGCAGTTCTTC.

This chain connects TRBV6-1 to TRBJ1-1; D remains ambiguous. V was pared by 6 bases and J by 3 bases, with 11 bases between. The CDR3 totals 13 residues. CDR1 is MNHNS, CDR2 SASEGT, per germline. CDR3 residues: CASRTRPDTEAFF. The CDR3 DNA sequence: TGTGCCAGCAGAACCCGACCGGACACTGAAGCTTTCTTT.

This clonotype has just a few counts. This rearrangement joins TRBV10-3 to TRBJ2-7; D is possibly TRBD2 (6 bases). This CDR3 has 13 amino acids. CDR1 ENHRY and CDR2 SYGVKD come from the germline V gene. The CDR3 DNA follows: TGTTCCACGGGGCGGGACGCCACCTACGAGCAGTACTTC. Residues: CSTGRDATYEQYF.

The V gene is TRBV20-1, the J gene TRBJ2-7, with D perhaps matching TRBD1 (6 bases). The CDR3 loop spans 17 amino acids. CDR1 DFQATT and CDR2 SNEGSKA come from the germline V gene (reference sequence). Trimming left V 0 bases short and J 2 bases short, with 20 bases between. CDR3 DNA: TGCAGTGCTAGAGATCCGATGGACAGACGATTAGCCTACGAGCAGTACTTC. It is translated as CSARDPMDRRLAYEQYF.

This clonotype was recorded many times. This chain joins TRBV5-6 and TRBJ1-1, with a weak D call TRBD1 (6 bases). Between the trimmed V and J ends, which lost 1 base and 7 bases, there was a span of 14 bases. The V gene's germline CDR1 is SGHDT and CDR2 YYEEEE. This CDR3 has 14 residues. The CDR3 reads CASSLLGGRVEAFF. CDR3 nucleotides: TGTGCCAGCAGCTTGTTGGGGGGGCGGGTTGAAGCTTTCTTT.